This TCR beta chain is from a study of blood T cell repertoires in COVID-19. Study as a whole: From T cells, B-cell-depleted T cells, or PBMCs came the material, which was cDNA or gDNA.

Enrolled through a virtual design, the participants were between roughly 18 and 95 years of age and came from some 25 US areas. The recovered donors of Cohort 3 showed two negative PCRs, clearance, or symptom resolution. This CDR3 is built from 14 residues. V gave up 8 bases and J gave up 5 bases, with 15 bases separating them. Germline V CDR1 and CDR2: MDHEN, SYDVKM. Authors' processing steps: Estimation of nucleated cell counts relied on the amplification of reference gene primers. TCRdb's copy holds only in-frame clones and misses some; the assay was immunoSEQ multiplex PCR. That table is the source of V, J and clone size, and D and trimming were worked out from the DNA. This sample has about 310,000 clones, with roughly 87% found just once.

This TCR came from a young woman who had recovered from COVID-19. Sequenced sample: PBMCs or T cells enriched from blood (not recorded which). J is TRBJ1-4 and V is TRBV28, with no clear D. The CDR3 here is CASSLTLGNEKLFF. The DNA for the CDR3 is TGTGCCAGCTCATTGACCCTCGGGAATGAAAAACTGTTTTTT.